A single sample is the source of the 11 T cell receptor beta chains below, sequenced in a study of pediatric ulcerative colitis. One to two pinch biopsies were taken from the rectum during colonoscopy. The data were produced by immunoSEQ multiplex PCR, yet TCRdb's version contains in-frame clones alone and is incomplete. The data show 45,000 to 55,000 clones, more than 60% seen once. Specimen: gut tissue. The receptors come from a girl between 10 and 17 years old with moderate ulcerative colitis.

V is TRBV20-1 and J is TRBJ1-2; no firm D call. The V end was cut by 5 bases, the J end by 8 bases, with 9 bases between. The CDR3 consists of 10 residues. Germline values: CDR1 DFQATT, CDR2 SNEGSKA (reference sequence). CDR3 region: CSALPGGYTF. The CDR3 nucleotides are TGCAGTGCTTTGCCTGGGGGCTACACCTTC.

The rearrangement uses TRBV7-9 and TRBJ2-1, with 7 bases matching TRBD1. V lost 7 bases and J lost 9; bases outside the gene matches: 15. Germline CDR1 SEHNR, CDR2 FQNEAQ (reference sequence). The CDR3 loop spans 15 amino acids. As DNA, the CDR3 is TGTGCCAGCACCAGGGGGACCTCCCGGGTCAGTGAGCAGTTCTTC. Amino acid sequence: CASTRGTSRVSEQFF.

The V and J genes are TRBV11-2 and TRBJ1-1, with D possibly being TRBD1 (5 bases). V was trimmed by 3 bases and J by 10 bases, leaving 9 bases between them. The CDR3 runs 11 residues. Germline V lookup: CDR1 SGHAT, CDR2 FQNNGV. The CDR3 DNA reads TGTGCCAGCAGCTTCGGCAGGGTAGCTTTCTTT. Its translation: CASSFGRVAFF.

This clone showed up just a few times. V usage is TRBV19 and J usage is TRBJ1-1; weak D call: TRBD1 (6 bases). Trimming pared 5 bases from V and 5 bases from J, leaving 9 bases between. The germline V gene has CDR1 LNHDA and CDR2 SQIVND (reference sequence). The CDR3 is made up of 12 amino acids. In DNA form, the CDR3 reads TGTGCCAGTAGTGACAGGCAAACTGAAGCTTTCTTT. Its translation is CASSDRQTEAFF. Full variable domain (outside the CDR3, taken from reference TRBV19 and TRBJ1-1): DGGITQSPKYLFRKEGQNVTLSCEQNLNHDAMYWYRQDPGQGLRLIYYSQIVNDFQKGDIAEGYSVSREKKESFPLTVTSAQKNPTAFYLCASSDRQTEAFFGQGTRLTVV.

A few counts support this clone. The chain has TRBV11-2 and TRBJ1-1; D is undetermined. Trimming cost V 6 bases and J 4 bases, with 15 bases left between them. The CDR3 is made up of 14 amino acids. Germline CDR1 reads SGHAT; CDR2 reads FQNNGV. This CDR3 is CASSSQTRGTEAFF. The CDR3 DNA follows: TGTGCCAGCAGTTCTCAAACTCGGGGCACTGAAGCTTTCTTT.

The genes are TRBV29-1 and TRBJ2-1; D might be TRBD1 or TRBD2, each matching 5 bases. V lost 6 bases, J lost 6 bases, and 15 bases lay in between. The CDR3 length is 13 residues. CDR1 and CDR2 from the germline V gene are SQVTM and ANQGSEA. This CDR3 reads CSVGDGGLNEQFF. For the CDR3, the DNA is TGCAGCGTGGGGGACGGCGGCCTCAATGAGCAGTTCTTC.

The rearrangement links TRBV5-1 to TRBJ1-1, with unresolved D. The V end lost 5 bases, the J end lost 0 bases, and 8 bases lay between the germline ends. The CDR3 extends over 13 amino acids. The V gene's germline CDR1 is SGHRS and CDR2 YFSETQ. In nucleotides, the CDR3 is TGCGCCAGCAGGGAAGTAATGAACACTGAAGCTTTCTTT. Amino acid sequence: CASREVMNTEAFF.

This clone showed up just a few times. CDR3 residues: CASSLGLTSNQPQHF. CDR3 DNA: TGTGCCAGCAGCTTAGGATTAACGAGCAATCAGCCCCAGCATTTT. V gene TRBV7-2 combines with J gene TRBJ1-5; no definite D call. Deletions cut 1 base from V and 1 base from J, with 8 bases between. Germline loops: CDR1 SGHTA, CDR2 FQGNSA. The CDR3 is made up of 15 amino acids. The full variable domain, its missing parts supplied by reference TRBV7-2 and TRBJ1-5, is GAGVSQSPSNKVTEKGKDVELRCDPISGHTALYWYRQSLGQGLEFLIYFQGNSAPDKSGLPSDRFSAERTGGSVSTLTIQRTQQEDSAVYLCASSLGLTSNQPQHFGDGTRLSIL.

The V call is TRBV27, the J call TRBJ2-7, with 8 bases matching TRBD1. The CDR3 length is 14 residues. Germline V lookup: CDR1 MNHEY, CDR2 SMNVEV (reference sequence). With V trimmed by 6 bases and J by 5 bases, 9 bases remained unmatched. In DNA form, the CDR3 reads TGTGCCAGCAGCCTCGGGACAGGTCGAAACGAGCAGTACTTC. As protein: CASSLGTGRNEQYF.

The chain is built from TRBV5-1 and TRBJ1-5, with D possibly TRBD1 on 5 matching bases. V was clipped by 2 bases and J by 2 bases, with 5 bases between them. There are 13 residues in the CDR3. From germline, CDR1 is SGHRS and CDR2 YFSETQ. The DNA of the CDR3 is TGCGCCAGCAGCTTACAGGGCAATCAGCCCCAGCATTTT. Translation: CASSLQGNQPQHF.

V gene TRBV5-8 combines with J gene TRBJ1-1; the D is unclear. Germline V gene sequence: CDR1 SGHTS, CDR2 YDEGEE. V lost 5 bases and J 4 bases, leaving 12 bases between the germline ends. CDR3 length: 13 residues. The CDR3 is CASRSPLGTEAFF. Here the CDR3 DNA reads TGTGCCAGCAGGAGCCCCCTGGGCACTGAAGCTTTCTTT. Supplemented by reference TRBV5-8 and TRBJ1-1, the full variable domain reads EAGVTQSPTHLIKTRGQQATLRCSPISGHTSVYWYQQALGLGLQFLLWYDEGEERNRGNFPPRFSGRQFPNYSSELNVNALELEDSALYLCASRSPLGTEAFFGQGTRLTVV.